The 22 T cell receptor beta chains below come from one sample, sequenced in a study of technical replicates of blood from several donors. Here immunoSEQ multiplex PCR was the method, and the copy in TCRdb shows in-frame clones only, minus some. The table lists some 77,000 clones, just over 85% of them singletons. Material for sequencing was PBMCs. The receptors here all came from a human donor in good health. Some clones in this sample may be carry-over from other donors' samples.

CDR3 region: CASSLQGAGEKLFF. Written as DNA, the CDR3 is TGTGCCAGCAGCTTACAGGGGGCAGGTGAAAAACTGTTTTTT. The rearrangement joins TRBV6-5 to TRBJ1-4; 9 bases are a match to TRBD1. The germline gives CDR1 MNHEY, CDR2 SVGAGI. Trimming cost V 6 bases and J 7 bases; bases outside gene matches: 6. The CDR3 is 14 amino acids.

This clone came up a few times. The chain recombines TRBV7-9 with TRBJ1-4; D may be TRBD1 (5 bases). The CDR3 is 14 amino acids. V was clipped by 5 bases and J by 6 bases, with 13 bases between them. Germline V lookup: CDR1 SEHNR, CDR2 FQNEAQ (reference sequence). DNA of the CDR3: TGTGCCAGCAGCATAGGGGACTATGATGAAAAACTGTTTTTT. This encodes CASSIGDYDEKLFF.

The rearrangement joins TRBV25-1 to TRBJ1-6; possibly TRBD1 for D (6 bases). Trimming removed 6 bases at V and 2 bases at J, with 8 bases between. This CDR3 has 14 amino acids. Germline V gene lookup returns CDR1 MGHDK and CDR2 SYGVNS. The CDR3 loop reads CASSRDTYNSPLHF. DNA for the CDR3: TGTGCCAGCAGCCGGGACACCTATAATTCACCCCTCCACTTT.

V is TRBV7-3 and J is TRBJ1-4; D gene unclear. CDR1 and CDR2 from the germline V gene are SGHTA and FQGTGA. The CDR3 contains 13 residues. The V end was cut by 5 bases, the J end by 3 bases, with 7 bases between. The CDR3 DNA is TGTGCCAGCAGCCTGGGCGCTAATGAAAAACTGTTTTTT. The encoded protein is CASSLGANEKLFF.

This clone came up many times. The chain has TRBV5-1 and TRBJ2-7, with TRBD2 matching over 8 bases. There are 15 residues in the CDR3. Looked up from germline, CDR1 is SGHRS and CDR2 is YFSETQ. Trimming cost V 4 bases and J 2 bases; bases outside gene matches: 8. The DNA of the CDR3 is TGCGCCAGCAGCCCGGGAACTAGCGGTACCTACGAGCAGTACTTC. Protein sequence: CASSPGTSGTYEQYF.

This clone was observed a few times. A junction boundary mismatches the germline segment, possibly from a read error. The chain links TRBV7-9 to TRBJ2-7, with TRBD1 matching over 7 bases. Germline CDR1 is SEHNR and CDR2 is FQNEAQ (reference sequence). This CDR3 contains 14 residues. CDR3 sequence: CASGFQGVRYEQYF. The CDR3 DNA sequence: TGTGCCAGCGGCTTCCAGGGGGTAAGGTACGAGCAGTACTTC.

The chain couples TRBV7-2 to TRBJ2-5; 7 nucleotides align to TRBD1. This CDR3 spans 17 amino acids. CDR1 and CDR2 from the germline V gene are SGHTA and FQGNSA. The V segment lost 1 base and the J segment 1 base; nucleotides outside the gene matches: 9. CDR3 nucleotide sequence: TGTGCCAGCAGCTTAGGCCCGGGACAGAGTAGCCAAGAGACCCAGTACTTC. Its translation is CASSLGPGQSSQETQYF.

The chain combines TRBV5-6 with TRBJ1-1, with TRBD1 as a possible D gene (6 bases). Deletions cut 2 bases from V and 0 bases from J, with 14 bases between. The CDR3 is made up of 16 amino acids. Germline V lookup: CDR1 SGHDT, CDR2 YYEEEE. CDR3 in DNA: TGTGCCAGCAGCTTTACGGGACAACGGATGAACACTGAAGCTTTCTTT. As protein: CASSFTGQRMNTEAFF.

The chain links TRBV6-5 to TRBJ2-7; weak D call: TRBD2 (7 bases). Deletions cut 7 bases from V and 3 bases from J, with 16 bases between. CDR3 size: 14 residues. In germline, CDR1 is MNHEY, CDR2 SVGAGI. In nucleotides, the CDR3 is TGTGCCAGCACCCAACGGGGGGCCCACTACGAGCAGTACTTC. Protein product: CASTQRGAHYEQYF.

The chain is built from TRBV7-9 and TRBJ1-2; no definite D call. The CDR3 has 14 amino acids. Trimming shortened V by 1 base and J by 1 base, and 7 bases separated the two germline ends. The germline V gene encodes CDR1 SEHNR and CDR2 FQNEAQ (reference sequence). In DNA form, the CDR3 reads TGTGCCAGCAGCTTAGTAGTGGTTAACTATGGCTACACCTTC. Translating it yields CASSLVVVNYGYTF.

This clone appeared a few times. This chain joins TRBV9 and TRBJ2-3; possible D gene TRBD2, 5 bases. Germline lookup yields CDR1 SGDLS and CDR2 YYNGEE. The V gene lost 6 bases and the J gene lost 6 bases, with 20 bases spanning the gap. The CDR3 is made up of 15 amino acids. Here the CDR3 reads CASTRNEGTADTQYF. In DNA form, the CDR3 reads TGTGCCAGCACCCGTAATGAGGGCACAGCGGATACGCAGTATTTT.

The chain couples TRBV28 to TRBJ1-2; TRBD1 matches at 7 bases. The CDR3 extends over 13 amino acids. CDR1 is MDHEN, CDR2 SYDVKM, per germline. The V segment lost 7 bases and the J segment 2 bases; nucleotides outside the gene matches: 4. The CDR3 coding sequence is TGTGCCAGCACCTTAGGGGGCAACTATGGCTACACCTTC. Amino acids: CASTLGGNYGYTF.

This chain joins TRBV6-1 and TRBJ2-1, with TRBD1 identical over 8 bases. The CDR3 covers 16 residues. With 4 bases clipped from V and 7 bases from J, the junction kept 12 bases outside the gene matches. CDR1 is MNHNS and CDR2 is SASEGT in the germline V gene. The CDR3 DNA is TGTGCCAGCAGTGCCCTTCCCGGGACAGGTCTTAATGAGCAGTTCTTC. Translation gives CASSALPGTGLNEQFF.

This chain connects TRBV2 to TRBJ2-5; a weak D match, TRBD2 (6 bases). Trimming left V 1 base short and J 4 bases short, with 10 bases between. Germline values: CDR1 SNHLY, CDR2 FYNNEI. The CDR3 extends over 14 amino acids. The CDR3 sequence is CASSEGVGGETQYF. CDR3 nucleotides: TGTGCCAGCAGTGAAGGGGTGGGGGGAGAGACCCAGTACTTC.

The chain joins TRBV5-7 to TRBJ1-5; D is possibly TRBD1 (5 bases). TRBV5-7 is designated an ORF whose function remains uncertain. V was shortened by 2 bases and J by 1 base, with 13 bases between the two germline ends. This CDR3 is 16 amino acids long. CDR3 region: CASSFFQGESNQPQHF. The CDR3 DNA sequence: TGTGCCAGCAGCTTCTTCCAGGGTGAGAGCAATCAGCCCCAGCATTTT.

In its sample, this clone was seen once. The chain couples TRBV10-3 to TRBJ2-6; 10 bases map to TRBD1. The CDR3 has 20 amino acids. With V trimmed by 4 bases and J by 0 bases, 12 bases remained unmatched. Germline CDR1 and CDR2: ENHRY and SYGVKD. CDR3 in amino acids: CAISALSGGQGISGANVLTF. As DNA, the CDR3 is TGTGCCATCAGTGCCCTCAGTGGGGGACAGGGGATCTCTGGGGCCAACGTCCTGACTTTC.

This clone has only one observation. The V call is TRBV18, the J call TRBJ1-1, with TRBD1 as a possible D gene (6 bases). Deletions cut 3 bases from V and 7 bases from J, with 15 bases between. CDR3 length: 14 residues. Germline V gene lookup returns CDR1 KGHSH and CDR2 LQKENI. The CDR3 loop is CASSPSSGGREAFF. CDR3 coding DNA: TGTGCCAGCTCACCTTCATCTGGGGGCCGTGAAGCTTTCTTT.

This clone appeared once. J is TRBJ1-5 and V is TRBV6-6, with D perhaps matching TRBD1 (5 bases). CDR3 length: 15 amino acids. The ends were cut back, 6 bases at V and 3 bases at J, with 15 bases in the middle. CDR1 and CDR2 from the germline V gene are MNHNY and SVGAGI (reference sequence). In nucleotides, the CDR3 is TGTGCCAGCAGCCCCTCAGGAGGGACCAATCAGCCCCAGCATTTT. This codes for CASSPSGGTNQPQHF.

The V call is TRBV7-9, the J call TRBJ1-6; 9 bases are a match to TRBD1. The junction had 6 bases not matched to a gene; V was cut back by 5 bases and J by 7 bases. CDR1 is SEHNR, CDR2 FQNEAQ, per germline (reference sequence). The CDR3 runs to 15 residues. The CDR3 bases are TGTGCCAGCAGCCCAACCGGGACAGGGAATTCACCCCTCCACTTT. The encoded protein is CASSPTGTGNSPLHF.

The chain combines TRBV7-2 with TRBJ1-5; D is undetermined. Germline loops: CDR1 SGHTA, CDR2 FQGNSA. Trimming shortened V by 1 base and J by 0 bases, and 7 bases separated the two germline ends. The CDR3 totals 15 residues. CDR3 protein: CASSLGGYSNQPQHF. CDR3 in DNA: TGTGCCAGCAGCTTAGGAGGGTATAGCAATCAGCCCCAGCATTTT. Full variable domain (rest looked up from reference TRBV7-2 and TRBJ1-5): GAGVSQSPSNKVTEKGKDVELRCDPISGHTALYWYRQSLGQGLEFLIYFQGNSAPDKSGLPSDRFSAERTGGSVSTLTIQRTQQEDSAVYLCASSLGGYSNQPQHFGDGTRLSIL.

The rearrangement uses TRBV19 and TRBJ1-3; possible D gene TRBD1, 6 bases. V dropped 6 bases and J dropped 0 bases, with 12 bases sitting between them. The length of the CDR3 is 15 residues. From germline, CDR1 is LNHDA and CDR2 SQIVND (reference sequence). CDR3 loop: CASRRTAGSGNTIYF. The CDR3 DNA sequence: TGTGCCAGTAGACGGACAGCTGGCTCTGGAAACACCATATATTTT.

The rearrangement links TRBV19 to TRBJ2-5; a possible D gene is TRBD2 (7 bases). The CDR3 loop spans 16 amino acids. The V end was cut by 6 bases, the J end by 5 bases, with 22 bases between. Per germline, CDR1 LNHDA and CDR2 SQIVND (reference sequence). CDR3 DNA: TGTGCCAGTAGCCTGCTGACGGGGGGCAAAAAGGAGACCCAGTACTTC. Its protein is CASSLLTGGKKETQYF.